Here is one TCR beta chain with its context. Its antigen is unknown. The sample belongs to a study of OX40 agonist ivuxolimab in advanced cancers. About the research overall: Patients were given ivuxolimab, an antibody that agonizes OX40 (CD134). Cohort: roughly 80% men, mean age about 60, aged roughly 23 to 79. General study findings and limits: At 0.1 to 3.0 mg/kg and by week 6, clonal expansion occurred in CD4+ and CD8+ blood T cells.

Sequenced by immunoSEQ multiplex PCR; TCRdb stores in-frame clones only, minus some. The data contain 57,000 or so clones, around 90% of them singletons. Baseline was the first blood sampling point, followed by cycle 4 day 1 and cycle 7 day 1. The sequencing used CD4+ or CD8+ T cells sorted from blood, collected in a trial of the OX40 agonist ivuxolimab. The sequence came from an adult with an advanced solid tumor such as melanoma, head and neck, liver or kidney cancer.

In nucleotides, the CDR3 is TGTGCCAGCTCACTATCACAGGGCTCTGGGGCCAACGTCCTGACTTTC. Translating it yields CASSLSQGSGANVLTF. The rearrangement joins TRBV18 to TRBJ2-6; weak D call: TRBD1 (6 bases). This CDR3 spans 16 amino acids. V was cut by 4 bases and J by 0 bases, with 10 bases left in between. Looked up from germline, CDR1 is KGHSH and CDR2 is LQKENI. The whole variable domain, remainder taken from reference TRBV18 and TRBJ2-6, is NAGVMQNPRHLVRRRGQEARLRCSPMKGHSHVYWYRQLPEEGLKFMVYLQKENIIDESGMPKERFSAEFPKEGPSILRIQQVVRGDSAAYFCASSLSQGSGANVLTFGAGSRLTVL.